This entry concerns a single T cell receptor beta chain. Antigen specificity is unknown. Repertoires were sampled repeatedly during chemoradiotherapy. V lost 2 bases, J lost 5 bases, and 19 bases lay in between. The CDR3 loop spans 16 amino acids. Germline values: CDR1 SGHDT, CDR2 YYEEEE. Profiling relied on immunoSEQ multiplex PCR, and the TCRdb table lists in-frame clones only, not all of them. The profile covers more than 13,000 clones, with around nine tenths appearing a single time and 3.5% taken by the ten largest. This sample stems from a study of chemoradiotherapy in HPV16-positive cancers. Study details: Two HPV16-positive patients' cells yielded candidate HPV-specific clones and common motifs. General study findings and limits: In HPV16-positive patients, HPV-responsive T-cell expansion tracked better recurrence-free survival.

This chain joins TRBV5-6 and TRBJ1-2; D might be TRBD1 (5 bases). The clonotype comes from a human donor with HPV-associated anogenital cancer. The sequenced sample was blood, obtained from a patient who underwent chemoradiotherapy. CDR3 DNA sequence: TGTGCCAGCAGCTTACATACAGGCTTCATAACGTATGGCTACACCTTC. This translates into CASSLHTGFITYGYTF.